This T cell receptor beta chain derives from a study of cytomegalovirus exposure and HLA in healthy donors. Overall study results and limits: There were 150 to 200 TCR beta chains listed as cytomegalovirus-associated. Later, an analysis found that TCR clusters from the first cohort tended to co-occur in the 90 to 150 validation repertoires.

Profiling relied on immunoSEQ multiplex PCR, and the TCRdb table lists in-frame clones only, not all of them. The sample shows more than 90,000 clones, approximately 93% of them seen only once. With regard to this clone: Its antigen is not known. This CDR3 is also generated by other DNA sequences in the sample.

CDR1 SNHLY and CDR2 FYNNEI come from the germline V gene. J gave up 0 bases and V 7 bases, and 6 bases lay outside the gene matches. There are 15 residues in the CDR3. Sequencing used PBMCs. This receptor was identified in a woman in her twenties or thirties in good health and CMV-seropositive. The V call is TRBV2, the J call TRBJ2-1; 7 nucleotides match TRBD2. The CDR3, as DNA: TGTGCCAGCAAAGAGCGGGGCAGCTCCTACAATGAGCAGTTCTTC. Its translation is CASKERGSSYNEQFF.